Sequencing of this T cell receptor (beta chain) was carried out in a study of beta chain features in type 1 diabetes. Study-wide background: The study found patients and healthy donors alike in age, gender and cell yields.

Germline V gives CDR1 ENHRY, CDR2 SYGVKD. The CDR3 is 13 residues long. V trimming: 10 bases; J trimming: 0 bases; junction bases outside the gene matches: 3. cDNA synthesis used the whole RNA isolate, giving expressed TCRB sequences. This table comes from immunoSEQ multiplex PCR, and its TCRdb copy is limited to in-frame clones, with some not included. This table has over 600,000 clones, under 15% appearing once. Study-wide findings and caveats: Type 1 diabetes patients had TCRB CDR3s that were shorter (moderately but significantly so) in all four CD4+ subsets. Whatever favoring of shorter templates PCR might show would apply equally to patients and controls.

About 100 mL of blood, on average, came from one heparinised draw per donor. In the case of this clone: The antigen is unknown.

Sequenced: naive CD4+ T cells from blood. V is TRBV10-3 and J is TRBJ2-7; 10 nucleotides align to TRBD1. The TCR sequence derives from a man aged 25 to 40 with type 1 diabetes. In nucleotides, the CDR3 is TGTGCCAGCTGGACAGGGGGCTCCTACGAGCAGTACTTC. The encoded protein is CASWTGGSYEQYF.